This passage covers 15 T cell receptor beta chains from one sample sequenced in a study of cytomegalovirus exposure and HLA in healthy donors. The PCR made use of 60 Vbeta and 13 Jbeta primers. The assay was immunoSEQ multiplex PCR, and TCRdb's table has in-frame clones only and misses some. The sample lists under 200,000 clones, about four fifths occurring once. Material for sequencing was PBMCs. These receptors all come from a woman aged 25 to 39 in good health and CMV-seropositive.

V and J are TRBV7-8 and TRBJ1-1; D uncertain. Germline assignment: CDR1 SGHVS and CDR2 FQNEAQ. V lost 6 bases, J lost 3 bases, and 8 bases lay in between. This CDR3 has 12 residues. The CDR3 DNA is TGTGCCAGCAGTCGGCGGGACACTGAAGCTTTCTTT. Its protein is CASSRRDTEAFF.

V is TRBV5-1 and J is TRBJ1-2, with D possibly being TRBD1 (5 bases). Germline lookup yields CDR1 SGHRS and CDR2 YFSETQ. CDR3 length equals 14 residues. Trimming took off 5 bases at V and 5 bases at J, with 16 bases between the two ends. The CDR3 reads CASSAASGIYGYTF. The DNA for the CDR3 is TGCGCCAGCAGTGCTGCCTCAGGGATATATGGCTACACCTTC.

The chain carries TRBV7-3 and TRBJ1-4, with 7 bases matching TRBD1. The CDR3 contains 15 residues. V was pared by 4 bases and J by 2 bases, with 4 bases of the junction left unmatched. Germline loops: CDR1 SGHTA, CDR2 FQGTGA. The CDR3 region is CASSSTGSTNEKLFF. The CDR3 nucleotides read TGTGCCAGCAGCTCGACAGGGTCGACTAATGAAAAACTGTTTTTT.

This clone was seen only a few times. The V and J genes are TRBV15 and TRBJ1-3; 10 bases match TRBD1. The CDR3 spans 16 residues. V shed 5 bases, J shed 3 bases, and the junction held 7 bases outside the gene matches. Germline V gene data show CDR1 as LNHNV and CDR2 as YYDKDF (reference sequence). CDR3 sequence: CATSLRTGGFGNTIYF. Here the CDR3 DNA reads TGTGCCACCAGCCTAAGGACAGGGGGATTTGGAAACACCATATATTTT. Filled out from reference TRBV15 and TRBJ1-3, the complete variable domain reads DAMVIQNPRYQVTQFGKPVTLSCSQTLNHNVMYWYQQKSSQAPKLLFHYYDKDFNNEADTPDNFQSRRPNTSFCFLDIRSPGLGDTAMYLCATSLRTGGFGNTIYFGEGSWLTVV.

J is TRBJ1-3 and V is TRBV15, with TRBD1 matching 7 bases. The CDR3 runs to 18 residues. Germline V gene lookup returns CDR1 LNHNV and CDR2 YYDKDF (reference sequence). Trimming at V came to 3 bases and at J to 0 bases, leaving 11 bases not matched to a gene. CDR3 DNA sequence: TGTGCCACCAGCAGGGGATCAGGGGGTGCGACCTCTGGAAACACCATATATTTT. As protein: CATSRGSGGATSGNTIYF.

J is TRBJ1-4 and V is TRBV2; 7 nucleotides line up with TRBD1. The V and J ends lost 11 bases and 5 bases, in that order; junction bases with no gene match: 8. CDR1 is SNHLY and CDR2 is FYNNEI in the germline V gene. The CDR3 sequence is 13 residues long. Here the CDR3 DNA reads TGTGCCGGTCAGGACAGGAAAAATGAAAAACTGTTTTTT. Protein: CAGQDRKNEKLFF.

This chain connects TRBV18 to TRBJ1-2, with 9 positions matching TRBD1. The V gene's germline CDR1 is KGHSH and CDR2 LQKENI. The CDR3 is made up of 14 amino acids. Trimming removed 5 bases from V and 8 bases from J; junction bases left unmatched: 9. Here the CDR3 DNA reads TGTGCCAGCTCATCAAGCCGGGACAGGGACGGCTACACCTTC. Translation gives CASSSSRDRDGYTF.

CDR3 nucleotides: TGTGCCAGCTCCTTCGGACAGGGGTCTCCCTACGAGCAGTACTTC. Translating it yields CASSFGQGSPYEQYF. The chain recombines TRBV18 with TRBJ2-7, with 9 bases identical to TRBD1. The J segment lost 2 bases and the V segment lost 6 bases, leaving 8 bases of the junction unmatched. CDR1 KGHSH and CDR2 LQKENI come from the germline V gene. CDR3 length equals 15 residues.

The rearrangement links TRBV7-3 to TRBJ2-1, with TRBD2 matching 7 bases. The CDR3 spans 17 residues. V trimming: 2 bases; J trimming: 0 bases; junction bases outside the gene matches: 7. Per the germline V gene, CDR1 is SGHTA and CDR2 is FQGTGA. The CDR3 reads CASSLVQRGPSYNEQFF. CDR3 DNA sequence: TGTGCCAGCAGCTTAGTCCAGCGGGGCCCCTCCTACAATGAGCAGTTCTTC.

The rearrangement joins TRBV7-2 to TRBJ2-3; D remains unclear. With 5 bases removed from V and 1 base from J, the gap between germline ends came to 10 bases. CDR1 is SGHTA, CDR2 FQGNSA, per germline. The CDR3 runs 14 residues. As DNA, the CDR3 is TGTGCCAGCAGCCCCTACTCGGGCACAGATACGCAGTATTTT. It is translated as CASSPYSGTDTQYF. Looking up the rest from reference TRBV7-2 and TRBJ2-3 gives the full variable domain: GAGVSQSPSNKVTEKGKDVELRCDPISGHTALYWYRQSLGQGLEFLIYFQGNSAPDKSGLPSDRFSAERTGGSVSTLTIQRTQQEDSAVYLCASSPYSGTDTQYFGPGTRLTVL.

The chain uses TRBV9 and TRBJ1-5, with a possible D match to TRBD1 (5 bases). The V and J ends lost 7 bases and 2 bases respectively, with 13 bases between them. The CDR3 consists of 14 residues. The V gene's germline CDR1 is SGDLS and CDR2 YYNGEE. CDR3 sequence reads: CASGGGVGNQPQHF. CDR3 coding DNA: TGTGCCAGCGGGGGGGGAGTGGGCAATCAGCCCCAGCATTTT.

The sample holds one count of this clone. The chain joins TRBV7-2 to TRBJ2-3; TRBD1 matches 12 bases. The CDR3 loop spans 17 amino acids. Trimming cost V 1 base and J 4 bases; bases outside gene matches: 6. Germline V gene data show CDR1 as SGHTA and CDR2 as FQGNSA. The DNA for the CDR3 is TGTGCCAGCAGCTTAGGCTCCGGGACAGGGGGCGCAGATACGCAGTATTTT. Its protein is CASSLGSGTGGADTQYF.

The chain recombines TRBV7-3 with TRBJ1-1; D gene uncertain. Germline-derived CDR1 and CDR2 are SGHTA and FQGTGA. The V gene lost 4 bases and the J gene lost 6 bases, with 15 bases spanning the gap. The CDR3 has 14 residues. The DNA of the CDR3 is TGTGCCAGCAGCTCCTCTCGAGGCGCGTCTGAAGCTTTCTTT. Translation: CASSSSRGASEAFF.

The chain employs TRBV11-2 and TRBJ1-5; perhaps TRBD1 as D (5 bases). The V gene's germline CDR1 is SGHAT and CDR2 FQNNGV. V lost 4 bases and J lost 4, with 11 bases in between. The CDR3 contains 14 residues. CDR3 sequence: CASSSTGLNQPQHF. The DNA for the CDR3 is TGTGCCAGCAGCTCTACAGGTTTAAATCAGCCCCAGCATTTT.

The CDR3 nucleotides are TGCGCCAGCAGCTTGGGACAGGGACCCCTACCCCTCCACTTT. It encodes CASSLGQGPLPLHF. The V and J genes are TRBV5-1 and TRBJ1-6, with TRBD1 identical over 7 bases. Germline lookup yields CDR1 SGHRS and CDR2 YFSETQ. With 0 bases clipped from V and 12 bases from J, the junction kept 6 bases outside the gene matches. The CDR3 is 14 residues long.